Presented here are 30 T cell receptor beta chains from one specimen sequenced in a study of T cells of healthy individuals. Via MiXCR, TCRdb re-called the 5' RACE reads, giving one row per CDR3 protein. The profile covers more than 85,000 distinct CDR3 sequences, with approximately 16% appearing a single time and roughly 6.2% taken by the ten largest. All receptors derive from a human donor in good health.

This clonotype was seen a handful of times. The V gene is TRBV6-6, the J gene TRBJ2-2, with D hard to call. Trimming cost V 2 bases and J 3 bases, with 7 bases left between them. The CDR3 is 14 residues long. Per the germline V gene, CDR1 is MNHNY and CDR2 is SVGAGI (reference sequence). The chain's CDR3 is CASSYQPYTGELFF. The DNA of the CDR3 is TGTGCCAGCAGTTACCAGCCTTACACCGGGGAGCTGTTTTTT.

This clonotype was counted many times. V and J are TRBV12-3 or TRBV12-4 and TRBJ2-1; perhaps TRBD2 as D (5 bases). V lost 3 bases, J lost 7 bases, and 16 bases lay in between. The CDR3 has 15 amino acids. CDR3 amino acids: CASSFRTSAPNEQFF. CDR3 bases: TGTGCCAGCAGTTTTAGGACTTCAGCCCCGAATGAGCAGTTCTTC.

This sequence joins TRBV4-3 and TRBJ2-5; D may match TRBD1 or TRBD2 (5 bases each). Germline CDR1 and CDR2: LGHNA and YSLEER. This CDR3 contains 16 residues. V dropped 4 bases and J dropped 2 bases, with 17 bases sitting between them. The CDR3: CASSRGPPGPQETQYF. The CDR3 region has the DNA TGCGCCAGCAGCCGCGGCCCTCCGGGACCTCAAGAGACCCAGTACTTC.

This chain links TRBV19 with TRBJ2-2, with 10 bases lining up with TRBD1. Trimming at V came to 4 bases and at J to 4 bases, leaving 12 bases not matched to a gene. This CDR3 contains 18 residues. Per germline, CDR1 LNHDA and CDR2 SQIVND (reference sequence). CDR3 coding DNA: TGTGCCAGTAGTAGAACCGGGACAGGGGCCCTAACCACCGGGGAGCTGTTTTTT. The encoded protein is CASSRTGTGALTTGELFF.

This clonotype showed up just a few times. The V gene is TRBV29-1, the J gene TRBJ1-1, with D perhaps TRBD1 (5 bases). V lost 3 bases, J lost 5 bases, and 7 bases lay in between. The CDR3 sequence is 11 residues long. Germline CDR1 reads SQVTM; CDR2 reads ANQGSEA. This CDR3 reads CSVEAGTEAFF. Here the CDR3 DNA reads TGCAGCGTTGAGGCAGGGACTGAAGCTTTCTTT.

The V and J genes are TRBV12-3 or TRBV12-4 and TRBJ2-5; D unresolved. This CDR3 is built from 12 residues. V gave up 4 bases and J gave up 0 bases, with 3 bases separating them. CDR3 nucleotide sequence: TGTGCCAGCAGTTACAACCAAGAGACCCAGTACTTC. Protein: CASSYNQETQYF.

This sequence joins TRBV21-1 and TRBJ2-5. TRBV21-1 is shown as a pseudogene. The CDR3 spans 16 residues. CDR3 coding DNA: TGTGCCAGCAGCAAAGTAGCACAGCCGTACCAAGAGACCCAGTACTTC. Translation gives CASSKVAQPYQETQYF.

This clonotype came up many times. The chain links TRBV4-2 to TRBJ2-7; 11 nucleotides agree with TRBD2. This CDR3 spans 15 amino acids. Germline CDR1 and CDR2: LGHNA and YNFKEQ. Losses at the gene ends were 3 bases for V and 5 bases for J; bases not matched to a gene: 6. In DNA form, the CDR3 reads TGTGCCAGCAGCCAGATTAGCGGGAGGGCCCACGAGCAGTACTTC. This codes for CASSQISGRAHEQYF.

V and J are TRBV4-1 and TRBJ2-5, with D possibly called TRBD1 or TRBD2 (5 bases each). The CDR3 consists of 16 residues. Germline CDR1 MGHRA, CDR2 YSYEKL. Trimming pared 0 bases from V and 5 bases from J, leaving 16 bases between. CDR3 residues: CASSQDITGADETQYF. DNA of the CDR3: TGCGCCAGCAGCCAAGATATTACCGGGGCTGACGAGACCCAGTACTTC.

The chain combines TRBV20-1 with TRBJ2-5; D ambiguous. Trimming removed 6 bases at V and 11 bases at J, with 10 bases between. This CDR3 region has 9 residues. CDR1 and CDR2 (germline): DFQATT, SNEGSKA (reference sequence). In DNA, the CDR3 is TGCAGTGCAGACGGATATCAGTACTTC. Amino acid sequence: CSADGYQYF.

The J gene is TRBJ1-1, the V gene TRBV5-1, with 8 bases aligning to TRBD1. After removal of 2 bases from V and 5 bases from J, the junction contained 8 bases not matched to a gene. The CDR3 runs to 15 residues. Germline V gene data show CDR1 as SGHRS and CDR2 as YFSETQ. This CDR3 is CASSFQGAVGTEAFF. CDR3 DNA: TGCGCCAGCAGCTTCCAGGGGGCTGTGGGGACTGAAGCTTTCTTT.

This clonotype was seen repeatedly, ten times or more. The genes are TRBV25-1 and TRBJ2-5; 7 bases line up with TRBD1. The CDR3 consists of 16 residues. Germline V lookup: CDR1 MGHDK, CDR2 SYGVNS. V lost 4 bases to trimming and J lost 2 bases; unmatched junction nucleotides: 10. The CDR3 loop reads CASSATDREVQETQYF. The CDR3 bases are TGTGCCAGCAGTGCCACCGACAGGGAAGTTCAAGAGACCCAGTACTTC.

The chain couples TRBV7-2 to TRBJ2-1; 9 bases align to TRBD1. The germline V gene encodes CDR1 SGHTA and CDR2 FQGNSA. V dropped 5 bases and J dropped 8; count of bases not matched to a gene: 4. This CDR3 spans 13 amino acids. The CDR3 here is CASSLRTGDEQFF. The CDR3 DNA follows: TGTGCCAGCAGCCTCCGGACAGGGGATGAGCAGTTCTTC.

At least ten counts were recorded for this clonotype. In DNA, the CDR3 is TGTGCCAGCAGCACCGGACAGGGGGTGTCAGATACGCAGTATTTT. This gives the protein CASSTGQGVSDTQYF. The rearrangement links TRBV5-4 to TRBJ2-3, with 10 bases aligning to TRBD1. Per the germline V gene, CDR1 is SGHNT and CDR2 is YYREEE (reference sequence). The J segment lost 4 bases and the V segment lost 4 bases, leaving 6 bases of the junction unmatched. There are 15 residues in the CDR3.

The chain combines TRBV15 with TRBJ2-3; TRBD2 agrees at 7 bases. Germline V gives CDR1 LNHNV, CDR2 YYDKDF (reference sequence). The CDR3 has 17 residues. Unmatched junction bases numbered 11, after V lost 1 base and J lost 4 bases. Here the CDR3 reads CATSRGTGLAAADTQYF. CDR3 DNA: TGTGCCACCAGCAGAGGGACGGGGCTAGCGGCGGCAGATACGCAGTATTTT.

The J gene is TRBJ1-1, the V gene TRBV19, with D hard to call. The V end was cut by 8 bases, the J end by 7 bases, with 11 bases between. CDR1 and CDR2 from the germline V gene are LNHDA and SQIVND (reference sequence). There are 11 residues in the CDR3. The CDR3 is CASSLLGEAFF. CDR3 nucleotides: TGTGCCAGTTCCCTGCTGGGTGAAGCTTTCTTT.

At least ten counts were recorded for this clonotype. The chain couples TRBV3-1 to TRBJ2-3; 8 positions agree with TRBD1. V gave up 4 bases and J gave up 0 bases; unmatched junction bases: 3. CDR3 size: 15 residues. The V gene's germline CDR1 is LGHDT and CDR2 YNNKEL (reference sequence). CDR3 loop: CASSRQGSSTDTQYF. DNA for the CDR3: TGTGCCAGCAGCCGACAGGGGTCTAGCACAGATACGCAGTATTTT.

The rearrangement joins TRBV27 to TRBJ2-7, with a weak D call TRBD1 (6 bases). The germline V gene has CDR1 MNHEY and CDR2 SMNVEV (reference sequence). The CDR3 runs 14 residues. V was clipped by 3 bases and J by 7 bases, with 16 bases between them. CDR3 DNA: TGTGCCAGCAGTTTCGGCAGAGCTCAGGGGGAGCAGTACTTC. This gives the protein CASSFGRAQGEQYF.

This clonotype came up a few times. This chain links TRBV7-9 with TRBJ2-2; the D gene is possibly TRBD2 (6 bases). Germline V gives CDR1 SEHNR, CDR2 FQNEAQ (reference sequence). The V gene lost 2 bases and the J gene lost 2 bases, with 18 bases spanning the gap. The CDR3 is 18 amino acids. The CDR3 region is CASSLRSYSGKNTGELFF. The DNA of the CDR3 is TGTGCCAGCAGCTTACGGTCTTATAGCGGTAAAAACACCGGGGAGCTGTTTTTT. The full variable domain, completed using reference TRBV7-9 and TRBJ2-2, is DTGVSQNPRHKITKRGQNVTFRCDPISEHNRLYWYRQTLGQGPEFLTYFQNEAQLEKSRLLSDRFSAERPKGSFSTLEIQRTEQGDSAMYLCASSLRSYSGKNTGELFFGEGSRLTVL.

The CDR3 nucleotides are TGCGCCAGCAGCCAAGGCCCAGGGCAGGGAGGCCAGGAGACCCAGTACTTC. This translates into CASSQGPGQGGQETQYF. V and J are TRBV4-1 and TRBJ2-5; perhaps TRBD2 as D (6 bases). The CDR3 sequence is 17 residues long. V lost 1 base, J lost 5 bases, and 20 bases lay in between. CDR1 and CDR2 (germline): MGHRA, YSYEKL.

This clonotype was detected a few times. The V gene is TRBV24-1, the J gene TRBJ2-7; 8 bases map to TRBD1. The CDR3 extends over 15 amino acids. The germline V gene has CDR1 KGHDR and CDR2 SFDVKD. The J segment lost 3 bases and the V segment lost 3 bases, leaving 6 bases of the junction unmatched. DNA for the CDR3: TGTGCCACCAGTGATCCAGGGGGCGCAGGCTACGAGCAGTACTTC. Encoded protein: CATSDPGGAGYEQYF.

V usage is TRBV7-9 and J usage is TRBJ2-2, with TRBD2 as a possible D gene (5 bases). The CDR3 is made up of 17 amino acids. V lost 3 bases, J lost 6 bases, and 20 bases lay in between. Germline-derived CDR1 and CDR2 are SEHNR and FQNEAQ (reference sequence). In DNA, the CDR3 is TGTGCCAGCAGCTTTAGCGTTGGAGAGGGAGTGCCCGGGGAGCTGTTTTTT. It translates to CASSFSVGEGVPGELFF.

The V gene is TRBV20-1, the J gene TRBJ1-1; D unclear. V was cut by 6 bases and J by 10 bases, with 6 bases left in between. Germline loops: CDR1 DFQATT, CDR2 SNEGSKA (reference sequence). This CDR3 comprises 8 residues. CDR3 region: CSAKSAFF. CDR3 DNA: TGCAGTGCCAAATCAGCTTTCTTT.

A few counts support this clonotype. CDR3 in amino acids: CASKRGAFETQYF. The CDR3 nucleotides read TGTGCCAGCAAAAGAGGCGCGTTTGAGACCCAGTACTTC. The chain joins TRBV6-5 to TRBJ2-5, with no clear D. There are 13 residues in the CDR3. Per the germline V gene, CDR1 is MNHEY and CDR2 is SVGAGI. The V end was cut by 7 bases, the J end by 5 bases, with 14 bases between.

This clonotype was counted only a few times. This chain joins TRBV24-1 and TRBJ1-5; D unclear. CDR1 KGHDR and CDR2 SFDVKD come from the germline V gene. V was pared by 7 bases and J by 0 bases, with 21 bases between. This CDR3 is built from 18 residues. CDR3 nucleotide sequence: TGTGCCACCAGCGCTTCGGCCAAGCCAGCTTATAGCAATCAGCCCCAGCATTTT. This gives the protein CATSASAKPAYSNQPQHF.

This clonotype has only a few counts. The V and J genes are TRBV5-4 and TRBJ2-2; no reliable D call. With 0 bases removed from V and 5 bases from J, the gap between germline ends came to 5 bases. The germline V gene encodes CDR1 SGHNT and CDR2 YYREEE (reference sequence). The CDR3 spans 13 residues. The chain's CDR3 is CASSLGLTGELFF. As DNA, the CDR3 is TGTGCCAGCAGCTTGGGACTGACCGGGGAGCTGTTTTTT. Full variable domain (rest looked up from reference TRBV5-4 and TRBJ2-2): ETGVTQSPTHLIKTRGQQVTLRCSSQSGHNTVSWYQQALGQGPQFIFQYYREEENGRGNFPPRFSGLQFPNYSSELNVNALELDDSALYLCASSLGLTGELFFGEGSRLTVL.

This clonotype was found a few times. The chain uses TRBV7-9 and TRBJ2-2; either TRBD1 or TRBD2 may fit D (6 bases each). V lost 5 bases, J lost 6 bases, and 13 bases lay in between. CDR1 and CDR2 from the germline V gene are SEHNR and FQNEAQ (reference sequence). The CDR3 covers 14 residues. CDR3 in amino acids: CASSAGGPAGELFF. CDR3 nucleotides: TGTGCCAGCAGCGCTGGGGGGCCGGCCGGGGAGCTGTTTTTT.

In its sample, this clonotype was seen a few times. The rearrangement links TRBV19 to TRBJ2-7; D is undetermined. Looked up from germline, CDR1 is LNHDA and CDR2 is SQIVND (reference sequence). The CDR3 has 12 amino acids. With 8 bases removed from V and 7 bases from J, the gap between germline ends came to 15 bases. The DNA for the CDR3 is TGTGCCAGTGGATACAAGTCCGGTGAGCAGTACTTC. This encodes CASGYKSGEQYF.

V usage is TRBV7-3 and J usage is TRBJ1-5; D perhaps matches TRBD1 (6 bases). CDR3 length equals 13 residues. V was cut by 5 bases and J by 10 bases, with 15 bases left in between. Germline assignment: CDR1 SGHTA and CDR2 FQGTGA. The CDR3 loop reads CASSRGPQNPQHF. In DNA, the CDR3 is TGTGCCAGCAGCCGGGGGCCCCAGAATCCCCAGCATTTT.

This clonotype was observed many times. Here the CDR3 reads CATEGAFTGELFF. For the CDR3, the DNA is TGTGCCACAGAGGGGGCTTTCACCGGGGAGCTGTTTTTT. The rearrangement joins TRBV12-3 or TRBV12-4 to TRBJ2-2, with 7 bases matching TRBD1. With V trimmed by 10 bases and J by 4 bases, 6 bases remained unmatched. The CDR3 has 13 amino acids.